This T cell receptor (beta chain) was profiled in a study of control samples from healthy donors and cancer patients. CDR1 and CDR2 (germline): SGHVS, FQNEAQ. Deletions cut 6 bases from V and 7 bases from J, with 13 bases between. The CDR3 is 14 amino acids. Some clones are missing from TCRdb's copy, which holds only in-frame ones; the method was immunoSEQ multiplex PCR. The profile covers fewer than 200,000 clones, with 90% to 95% appearing a single time and about 1.4% taken by the ten largest. This receptor was taken from a man between 25 and 39 years old in good health. J is TRBJ1-6 and V is TRBV7-8; a possible D gene is TRBD1 (6 bases). Sequencing input: blood. The CDR3 sequence is CASRQGFFNSPLHF. As DNA, the CDR3 is TGTGCCAGCAGACAGGGTTTTTTCAATTCACCCCTCCACTTT. Using reference TRBV7-8 and TRBJ1-6 for the parts outside the CDR3, the full variable domain is GAGVSQSPRYKVAKRGQDVALRCDPISGHVSLFWYQQALGQGPEFLTYFQNEAQLDKSGLPSDRFFAERPEGSVSTLKIQRTQQEDSAVYLCASRQGFFNSPLHFGNGTRLTVT.